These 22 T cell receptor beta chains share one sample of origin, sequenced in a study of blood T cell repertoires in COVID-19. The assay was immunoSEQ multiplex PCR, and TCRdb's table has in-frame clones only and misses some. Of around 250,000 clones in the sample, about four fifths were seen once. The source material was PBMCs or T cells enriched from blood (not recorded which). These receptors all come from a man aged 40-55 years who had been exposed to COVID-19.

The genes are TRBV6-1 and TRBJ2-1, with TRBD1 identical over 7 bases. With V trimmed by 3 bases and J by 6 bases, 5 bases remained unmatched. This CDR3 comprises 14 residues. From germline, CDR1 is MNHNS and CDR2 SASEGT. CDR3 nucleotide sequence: TGTGCCAGCAGTGACGACAGGGTAAGCAATGAGCAGTTCTTC. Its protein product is CASSDDRVSNEQFF.

CDR3 coding DNA: TGTGCCAGCAAAATAGCGGGAGGGCCCTACAATGAGCAGTTCTTC. Residues: CASKIAGGPYNEQFF. The chain is built from TRBV2 and TRBJ2-1, with 11 bases lining up with TRBD2. V gave up 7 bases and J gave up 2 bases; unmatched junction bases: 4. The CDR3 runs to 15 residues. Germline CDR1 reads SNHLY; CDR2 reads FYNNEI.

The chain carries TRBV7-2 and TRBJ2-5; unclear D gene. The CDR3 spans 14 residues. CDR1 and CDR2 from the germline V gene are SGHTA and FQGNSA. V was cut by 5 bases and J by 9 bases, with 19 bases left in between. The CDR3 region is CASSPSMRFWAQYF. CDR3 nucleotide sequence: TGTGCCAGCAGCCCCTCGATGCGGTTCTGGGCCCAGTACTTC.

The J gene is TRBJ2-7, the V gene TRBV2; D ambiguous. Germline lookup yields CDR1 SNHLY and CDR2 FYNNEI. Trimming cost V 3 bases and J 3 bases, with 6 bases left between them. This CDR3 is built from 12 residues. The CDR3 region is CASSDPYYEQYF. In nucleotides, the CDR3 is TGTGCCAGCAGTGATCCCTACTACGAGCAGTACTTC.

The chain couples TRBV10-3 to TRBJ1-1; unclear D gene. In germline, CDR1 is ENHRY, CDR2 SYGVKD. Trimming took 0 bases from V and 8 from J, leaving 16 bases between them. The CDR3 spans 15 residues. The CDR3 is CAISESLGLGSEAFF. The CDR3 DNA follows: TGTGCCATCAGTGAGTCCCTCGGACTCGGAAGCGAAGCTTTCTTT.

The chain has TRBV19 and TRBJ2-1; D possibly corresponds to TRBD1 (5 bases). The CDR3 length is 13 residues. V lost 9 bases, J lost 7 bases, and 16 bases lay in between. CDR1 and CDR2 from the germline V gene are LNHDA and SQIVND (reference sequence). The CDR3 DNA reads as TGTGCCAGCAAGGAAATAGGGGAAAATGAGCAGTTCTTC. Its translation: CASKEIGENEQFF.

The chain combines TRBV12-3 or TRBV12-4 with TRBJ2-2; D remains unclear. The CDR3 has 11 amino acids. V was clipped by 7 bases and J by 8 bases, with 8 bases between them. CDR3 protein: CASKKRGELFF. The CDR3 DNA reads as TGTGCCAGCAAAAAGAGAGGGGAGCTGTTTTTT.

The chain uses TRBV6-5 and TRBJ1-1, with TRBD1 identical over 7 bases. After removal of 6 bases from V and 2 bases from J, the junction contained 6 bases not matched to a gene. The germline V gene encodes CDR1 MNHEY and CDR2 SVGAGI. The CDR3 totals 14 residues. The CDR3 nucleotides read TGTGCCAGCAGCGATAGACAGGGAAACACTGAAGCTTTCTTT. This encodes CASSDRQGNTEAFF.

The CDR3 region has the DNA TGTGCCAGCAGTTTAGTCGCGGGAGATTTGTTCACCGACGAGCAGTACTTC. Translation gives CASSLVAGDLFTDEQYF. The chain combines TRBV27 with TRBJ2-7; 7 nucleotides align to TRBD2. Trimming cost V 2 bases and J 5 bases; bases outside gene matches: 15. This CDR3 has 17 amino acids. CDR1 and CDR2 (germline): MNHEY, SMNVEV (reference sequence).

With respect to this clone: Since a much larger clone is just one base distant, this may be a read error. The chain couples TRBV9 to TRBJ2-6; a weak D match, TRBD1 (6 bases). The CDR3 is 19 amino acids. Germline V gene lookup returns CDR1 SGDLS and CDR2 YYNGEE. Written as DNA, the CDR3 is TGTGCCCGCAGCGAGCCCCACAGGGCAGCCGACTCTGGGGCCAACGTCCTGACTTTC. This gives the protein CARSEPHRAADSGANVLTF.

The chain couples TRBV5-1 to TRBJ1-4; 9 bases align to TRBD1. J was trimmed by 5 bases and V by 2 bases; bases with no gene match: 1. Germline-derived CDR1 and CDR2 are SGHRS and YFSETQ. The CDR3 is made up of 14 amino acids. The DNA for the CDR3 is TGCGCCAGCAGCTTAGGGACAGGGAATGAAAAACTGTTTTTT. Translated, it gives CASSLGTGNEKLFF.

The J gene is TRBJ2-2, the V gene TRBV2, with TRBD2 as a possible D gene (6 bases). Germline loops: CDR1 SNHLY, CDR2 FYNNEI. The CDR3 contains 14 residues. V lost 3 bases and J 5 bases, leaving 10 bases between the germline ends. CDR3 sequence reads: CASSDRAGTGELFF. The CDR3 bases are TGTGCCAGCAGTGACAGGGCGGGGACCGGGGAGCTGTTTTTT.

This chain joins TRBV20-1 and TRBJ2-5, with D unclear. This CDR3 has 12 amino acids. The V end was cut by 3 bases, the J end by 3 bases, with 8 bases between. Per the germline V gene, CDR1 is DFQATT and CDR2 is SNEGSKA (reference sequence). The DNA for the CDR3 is TGCAGTGCTAGTCCACAAAAAGAGACCCAGTACTTC. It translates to CSASPQKETQYF.

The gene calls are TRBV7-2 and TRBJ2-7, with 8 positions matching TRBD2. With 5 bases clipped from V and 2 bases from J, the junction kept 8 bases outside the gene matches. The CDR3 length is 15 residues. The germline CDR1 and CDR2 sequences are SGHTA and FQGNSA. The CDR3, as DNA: TGTGCCAGCAGCCAAATCGGACTAGCAGCCTACGAGCAGTACTTC. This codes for CASSQIGLAAYEQYF.

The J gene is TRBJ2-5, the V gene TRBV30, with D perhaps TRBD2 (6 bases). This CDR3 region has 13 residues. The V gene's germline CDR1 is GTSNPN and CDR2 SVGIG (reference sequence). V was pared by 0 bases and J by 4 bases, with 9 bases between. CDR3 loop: CAWSVFGGETQYF. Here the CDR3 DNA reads TGTGCCTGGAGTGTTTTCGGGGGAGAGACCCAGTACTTC.

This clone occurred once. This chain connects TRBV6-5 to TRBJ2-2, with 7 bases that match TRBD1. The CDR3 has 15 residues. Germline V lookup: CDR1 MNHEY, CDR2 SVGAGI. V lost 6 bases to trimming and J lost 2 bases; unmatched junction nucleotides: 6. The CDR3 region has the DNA TGTGCCAGCAGCCGGGACAGAATTAACACCGGGGAGCTGTTTTTT. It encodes CASSRDRINTGELFF.

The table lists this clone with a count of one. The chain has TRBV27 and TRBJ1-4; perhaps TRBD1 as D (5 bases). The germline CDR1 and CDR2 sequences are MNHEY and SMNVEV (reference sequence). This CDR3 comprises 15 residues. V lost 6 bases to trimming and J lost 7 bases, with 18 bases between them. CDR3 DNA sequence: TGTGCCAGCAGCCGAAAGGAGGGGCGCGGTGAAAAACTGTTTTTT. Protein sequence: CASSRKEGRGEKLFF.

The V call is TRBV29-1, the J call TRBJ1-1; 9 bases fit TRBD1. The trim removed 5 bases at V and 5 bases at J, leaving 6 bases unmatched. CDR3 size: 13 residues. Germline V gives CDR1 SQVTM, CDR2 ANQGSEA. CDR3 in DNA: TGCAGCGTTCAATACGACAGGGGGACTGAAGCTTTCTTT. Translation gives CSVQYDRGTEAFF. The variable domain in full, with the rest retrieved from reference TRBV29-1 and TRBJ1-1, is SAVISQKPSRDICQRGTSLTIQCQVDSQVTMMFWYRQQPGQSLTLIATANQGSEATYESGFVIDKFPISRPNLTFSTLTVSNMSPEDSSIYLCSVQYDRGTEAFFGQGTRLTVV.

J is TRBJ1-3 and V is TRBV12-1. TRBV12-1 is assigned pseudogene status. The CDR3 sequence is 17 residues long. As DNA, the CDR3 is TGTGCCAGCAGCTACCTTCGGGGGATCTGGTCTGGAAACACCATATATTTT. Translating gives CASSYLRGIWSGNTIYF.

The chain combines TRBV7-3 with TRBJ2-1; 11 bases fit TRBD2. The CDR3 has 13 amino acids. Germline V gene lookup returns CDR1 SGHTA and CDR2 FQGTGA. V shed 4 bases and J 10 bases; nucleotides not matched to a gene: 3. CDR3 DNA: TGTGCCAGCAGCTCCGGGACTAGCGGCGAGCAGTTCTTC. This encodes CASSSGTSGEQFF.

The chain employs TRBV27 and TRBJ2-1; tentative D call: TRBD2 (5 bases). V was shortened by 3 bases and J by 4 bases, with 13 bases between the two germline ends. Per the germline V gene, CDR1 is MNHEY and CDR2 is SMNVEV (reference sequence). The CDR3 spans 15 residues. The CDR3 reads CASSLASWKYNEQFF. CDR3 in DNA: TGTGCCAGCAGTTTGGCTAGCTGGAAATACAATGAGCAGTTCTTC.

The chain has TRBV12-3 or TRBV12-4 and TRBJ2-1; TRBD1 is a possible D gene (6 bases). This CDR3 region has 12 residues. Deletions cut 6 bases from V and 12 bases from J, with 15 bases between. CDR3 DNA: TGTGCCAGCAGGAGGGGGTCGGGTTCGCAGTTCTTC. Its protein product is CASRRGSGSQFF.